This T cell receptor (beta chain) was documented in a study of blood T cell repertoires in COVID-19. V was clipped by 6 bases and J by 0 bases, with 13 bases between them. The CDR3 is 15 residues long. CDR1 KGHSH and CDR2 LQKENI come from the germline V gene. In the original processing: Nucleated cell number was recorded as an estimate derived from reference gene primer amplification. Sequencing used immunoSEQ multiplex PCR; TCRdb keeps in-frame clones, though not all of them. That table supplies the V and J calls and clone size; D and trimming were determined from the DNA. The sample includes about 200,000 clones, about four fifths seen only once; the top ten take 4% to 6%.

This clonotype was obtained from a woman between 65 and 79 years old with active or convalescent COVID-19. The specimen sequenced was peripheral blood. The V call is TRBV18, the J call TRBJ2-3; TRBD2 might be the D (6 bases). DNA for the CDR3: TGTGCCAGCTCGGTATGGGAGGCTAGCACAGATACGCAGTATTTT. Translated, it gives CASSVWEASTDTQYF.